The entry below describes one TCR beta chain. The sample comes from a study of blood T cell repertoires in COVID-19. Study-wide context: The United States, Italy and Spain supplied acute and convalescent COVID-19 samples. The cDNA or gDNA used as material had been derived from T cells, B-cell-depleted T cells, or PBMCs.

Germline V gene sequence: CDR1 ENHRY, CDR2 SYGVKD. V trimming: 10 bases; J trimming: 5 bases; junction bases outside the gene matches: 4. This CDR3 spans 13 amino acids. Cohorts were based on clinical histories the participants reported. Only in-frame clones appear in the TCRdb table, and some are missing; sequencing was by immunoSEQ multiplex PCR. The data show about 280,000 clones, around 83% seen once. This clonotype was obtained from a man aged 35-49 years who had been exposed to COVID-19. Sample: PBMCs or T cells enriched from blood (not recorded which). The V and J genes are TRBV10-3 and TRBJ1-6; TRBD1 matches 8 bases. This CDR3 is CATRGLDNSPLHF. The CDR3 bases are TGTGCCACCAGGGGGCTTGATAATTCACCCCTCCACTTT.